What follows are 30 T cell receptor beta chains derived from one specimen sequenced in a study of shared clonotypes between healthy human individuals. TCRdb's copy holds only in-frame clones and misses some; the assay was immunoSEQ multiplex PCR. The table shows approximately 1,000,000 clones, with around 82% occurring only once. The sample taken for sequencing was memory CD4+ T cells from PBMCs. Sample subset: CD45RA-negative fraction. Receptor source: a young man in good health. Some clones in this sample may be carry-over from other donors' samples.

The rearrangement joins TRBV20-1 to TRBJ2-7, with D uncertain. The CDR3 spans 10 residues. Germline V lookup: CDR1 DFQATT, CDR2 SNEGSKA (reference sequence). Trimming stripped 6 bases from V and 6 bases from J, with 9 bases between. This chain's CDR3 is CSAPLGEQYF. CDR3 bases: TGCAGTGCCCCTTTAGGCGAGCAGTACTTC.

The V and J genes are TRBV15 and TRBJ2-1; the D gene is possibly TRBD2 (6 bases). CDR1 and CDR2 from the germline V gene are LNHNV and YYDKDF (reference sequence). V was clipped by 2 bases and J by 1 base, with 15 bases between them. This CDR3 contains 17 residues. CDR3: CATSRSFSGASYNEQFF. The CDR3 DNA is TGTGCCACCAGCAGATCCTTTAGCGGAGCGTCCTACAATGAGCAGTTCTTC.

This clone was detected a few times. This rearrangement joins TRBV28 to TRBJ2-7, with TRBD2 matching over 13 bases. The CDR3 is 18 amino acids. V trimming: 4 bases; J trimming: 6 bases; junction bases outside the gene matches: 15. The V gene's germline CDR1 is MDHEN and CDR2 SYDVKM. CDR3 sequence: CASSYWGLAGTNSPEQYF. CDR3 bases: TGTGCCAGCAGTTACTGGGGACTAGCGGGAACTAACTCCCCCGAGCAGTACTTC.

The CDR3 nucleotides read TGTGCCAGCAGCGCGAGCGGCTACGAGCAGTACTTC. Residues: CASSASGYEQYF. The rearrangement uses TRBV7-9 and TRBJ2-7, with D possibly being TRBD2 (5 bases). The CDR3 sequence is 12 residues long. From germline, CDR1 is SEHNR and CDR2 FQNEAQ (reference sequence). V was pared by 5 bases and J by 3 bases, with 8 bases between.

This chain uses TRBV18 with TRBJ1-1; 11 bases fit TRBD1. Germline CDR1 and CDR2: KGHSH and LQKENI. The length of the CDR3 is 14 residues. Losses at the gene ends were 6 bases for V and 6 bases for J; bases not matched to a gene: 6. CDR3 DNA sequence: TGTGCCAGCTCCCCCGGACAGGGGGCACCTGAAGCTTTCTTT. This sequence encodes CASSPGQGAPEAFF.

The chain uses TRBV6-5 and TRBJ1-1, with D unresolved. The germline V and J ends were trimmed by 7 bases and 3 bases, with 15 bases remaining between them. Germline CDR1 and CDR2: MNHEY and SVGAGI. The CDR3 consists of 14 residues. CDR3 DNA: TGTGCCAGCATGAGGAGGGAGTCTTACACTGAAGCTTTCTTT. Translating gives CASMRRESYTEAFF.

The chain uses TRBV19 and TRBJ1-1, with 7 bases lining up with TRBD1. The CDR3 has 15 amino acids. From germline, CDR1 is LNHDA and CDR2 SQIVND (reference sequence). The V and J ends lost 6 bases and 0 bases, in that order; junction bases with no gene match: 7. For the CDR3, the DNA is TGTGCCAGTAGCCCAGGGGGGACAGTGAACACTGAAGCTTTCTTT. Its protein is CASSPGGTVNTEAFF. Full variable domain (missing parts from reference TRBV19 and TRBJ1-1): DGGITQSPKYLFRKEGQNVTLSCEQNLNHDAMYWYRQDPGQGLRLIYYSQIVNDFQKGDIAEGYSVSREKKESFPLTVTSAQKNPTAFYLCASSPGGTVNTEAFFGQGTRLTVV.

The table lists this clone with a few counts. Distinct nucleotide sequences in the sample also encode this CDR3. The genes are TRBV28 and TRBJ1-1; possibly TRBD1 for D (5 bases). Germline V gene data show CDR1 as MDHEN and CDR2 as SYDVKM. The CDR3 covers 14 residues. The V and J ends lost 5 bases and 1 base respectively, with 11 bases between them. CDR3: CASSTTGGNTEAFF. The CDR3 DNA is TGTGCCAGCAGTACAACGGGGGGGAACACTGAAGCTTTCTTT.

This clone was seen more than once but under ten times. The CDR3 DNA reads as TGTGCTAGTGGACAGAGGGGCACAGATACGCAGTATTTT. It translates to CASGQRGTDTQYF. This chain uses TRBV12-5 with TRBJ2-3; tentative D call: TRBD2 (5 bases). The CDR3 runs 13 residues. Germline V gene sequence: CDR1 LGHNT, CDR2 FRNRAP. V lost 6 bases and J 1 base, leaving 8 bases between the germline ends.

This clone was seen only once. This rearrangement joins TRBV6-5 to TRBJ1-1; D possibly corresponds to TRBD1 (6 bases). Germline CDR1 and CDR2: MNHEY and SVGAGI. Trimming pared 5 bases from V and 7 bases from J, leaving 20 bases between. The CDR3 consists of 15 residues. The CDR3 loop reads CASSPPGHGEGEAFF. CDR3 nucleotide sequence: TGTGCCAGCAGTCCACCGGGACATGGGGAAGGTGAAGCTTTCTTT.

The CDR3 spells CASSLRLGTNTEAFF. The CDR3 nucleotides read TGTGCCAGCTCCCTCCGTTTAGGGACGAACACTGAAGCTTTCTTT. The chain combines TRBV18 with TRBJ1-1; TRBD1 is a possible D gene (5 bases). V was clipped by 6 bases and J by 1 base, with 15 bases between them. The CDR3 consists of 15 residues. Per germline, CDR1 KGHSH and CDR2 LQKENI.

The chain joins TRBV19 to TRBJ2-5, with D perhaps matching TRBD1 (7 bases). The CDR3 extends over 15 amino acids. Trimming removed 4 bases from V and 2 bases from J, with 14 bases in between. Germline V gene sequence: CDR1 LNHDA, CDR2 SQIVND (reference sequence). CDR3 residues: CASSKGGGWQETQYF. CDR3 bases: TGTGCCAGTAGTAAAGGAGGGGGCTGGCAAGAGACCCAGTACTTC. Variable domain in full (rest from reference TRBV19 and TRBJ2-5): DGGITQSPKYLFRKEGQNVTLSCEQNLNHDAMYWYRQDPGQGLRLIYYSQIVNDFQKGDIAEGYSVSREKKESFPLTVTSAQKNPTAFYLCASSKGGGWQETQYFGPGTRLLVL.

A note on this clone: Mismatch with germline at one junction end may stem from a read error. Other DNA sequences from this sample encode an identical CDR3 as well. This sequence joins TRBV9 and TRBJ1-1; a weak D match, TRBD1 (5 bases). There are 15 residues in the CDR3. Germline loops: CDR1 SGDLS, CDR2 YYNGEE. The CDR3 sequence is CASSVVQDLDTEAFF. Here the CDR3 DNA reads TGTGCCAGCAGTGTAGTACAGGATCTAGACACTGAAGCTTTCTTT.

This clone was found once. J is TRBJ2-1 and V is TRBV2; perhaps TRBD1 as D (6 bases). V shed 7 bases and J shed 4 bases, with 14 bases lying between them. The CDR3 loop spans 14 amino acids. CDR1 SNHLY and CDR2 FYNNEI come from the germline V gene. The CDR3 region is CASTTGQPYNEQFF. The CDR3, as DNA: TGTGCCAGCACCACGGGACAACCGTACAATGAGCAGTTCTTC.

The J gene is TRBJ1-1, the V gene TRBV7-2; no definite D call. V was shortened by 5 bases and J by 6 bases, with 19 bases between the two germline ends. CDR3 size: 15 residues. Germline V gives CDR1 SGHTA, CDR2 FQGNSA. Written as DNA, the CDR3 is TGTGCCAGCAGCCCCCAAGGTCGGACCGGCGCTGAAGCTTTCTTT. Translation gives CASSPQGRTGAEAFF.

The sample holds one count of this clone. This chain uses TRBV6-1 with TRBJ2-7, with D uncertain. The CDR3 is 14 amino acids. With 7 bases removed from V and 2 bases from J, the gap between germline ends came to 15 bases. The germline V gene encodes CDR1 MNHNS and CDR2 SASEGT. CDR3 loop: CASIDPLPPYEQYF. The DNA of the CDR3 is TGTGCCAGCATCGATCCCTTACCCCCCTACGAGCAGTACTTC.

The rearrangement links TRBV5-1 to TRBJ2-3, with D uncertain. Germline CDR1 is SGHRS and CDR2 is YFSETQ. V was shortened by 4 bases and J by 5 bases, with 11 bases between the two germline ends. The CDR3 runs 13 residues. DNA for the CDR3: TGCGCCAGCAGCGCGGATGTGGGAGATACGCAGTATTTT. Its protein product is CASSADVGDTQYF.

Regarding this clone: The same CDR3 is also encoded by other DNA sequences in this sample. V is TRBV7-2 and J is TRBJ1-3; D remains unclear. V gave up 5 bases and J gave up 3 bases, with 5 bases separating them. CDR1 is SGHTA and CDR2 is FQGNSA in the germline V gene. The CDR3 sequence is 12 residues long. As DNA, the CDR3 is TGTGCCAGCAGCCTCGATGGAAACACCATATATTTT. Encoded protein: CASSLDGNTIYF.

The chain recombines TRBV2 with TRBJ2-3, with D hard to call. V was pared by 5 bases and J by 3 bases, with 12 bases between. This CDR3 has 14 amino acids. CDR1 is SNHLY and CDR2 is FYNNEI in the germline V gene. The CDR3 protein is CASSRSLLTDTQYF. DNA of the CDR3: TGTGCCAGCAGTCGGTCCCTCCTTACAGATACGCAGTATTTT.

This clone was seen a single time. Other DNA sequences in this specimen translate into the identical CDR3. This rearrangement joins TRBV5-1 to TRBJ2-1, with D perhaps TRBD1 (6 bases). The CDR3 consists of 14 residues. Germline loops: CDR1 SGHRS, CDR2 YFSETQ. V gave up 1 base and J gave up 6 bases, with 11 bases separating them. CDR3 protein: CASSLWGPGNEQFF. Here the CDR3 DNA reads TGCGCCAGCAGCTTGTGGGGGCCAGGCAATGAGCAGTTCTTC.

This clone was found once. The V gene is TRBV6-1, the J gene TRBJ2-2; weak D call: TRBD1 (5 bases). Germline values: CDR1 MNHNS, CDR2 SASEGT. This CDR3 has 13 amino acids. Deletions cut 10 bases from V and 8 bases from J, with 17 bases between. DNA of the CDR3: TGTGCCACCAAGCCAGGGATACGGGGGGAGCTGTTTTTT. Translation gives CATKPGIRGELFF.

The V gene is TRBV4-1, the J gene TRBJ2-3; D is perhaps TRBD2 (5 bases). With 0 bases removed from V and 9 bases from J, the gap between germline ends came to 10 bases. Germline V CDR1 and CDR2: MGHRA, YSYEKL. This CDR3 has 13 residues. CDR3 loop: CASSQEEVGTQYF. The CDR3 DNA follows: TGCGCCAGCAGCCAAGAGGAGGTAGGCACGCAGTATTTT.

The rearrangement links TRBV9 to TRBJ2-3; 8 positions agree with TRBD2. This CDR3 comprises 15 residues. J gave up 2 bases and V 0 bases, and 2 bases lay outside the gene matches. Germline V lookup: CDR1 SGDLS, CDR2 YYNGEE. CDR3 nucleotide sequence: TGTGCCAGCAGCGTAGGCGGGAGGCTCACAGATACGCAGTATTTT. Its protein product is CASSVGGRLTDTQYF.

This clone has only a few counts. The chain couples TRBV10-3 to TRBJ2-1, with TRBD2 matching 8 bases. The V and J ends lost 6 bases and 8 bases, in that order; junction bases with no gene match: 12. The CDR3 extends over 15 amino acids. Germline lookup yields CDR1 ENHRY and CDR2 SYGVKD. The CDR3: CAISVTSAGGDEQFF. The CDR3 region has the DNA TGTGCCATCAGCGTGACTAGCGCCGGAGGCGATGAGCAGTTCTTC.

The V gene is TRBV5-1, the J gene TRBJ1-5; D is undetermined. Germline V gene data show CDR1 as SGHRS and CDR2 as YFSETQ. The CDR3 contains 14 residues. Between the trimmed V and J ends, which lost 0 bases and 4 bases, there was a span of 8 bases. The CDR3 region has the DNA TGCGCCAGCAGCTTGGACAGCTTGAATCAGCCCCAGCATTTT. Amino acids: CASSLDSLNQPQHF.

This clone was counted only a few times. The chain carries TRBV5-1 and TRBJ2-2; 8 positions match TRBD1. V lost 5 bases to trimming and J lost 3 bases; unmatched junction nucleotides: 6. Germline values: CDR1 SGHRS, CDR2 YFSETQ. There are 15 residues in the CDR3. CDR3 region: CASRSGQGDTGELFF. The CDR3 DNA follows: TGCGCCAGCAGGTCTGGACAGGGAGACACCGGGGAGCTGTTTTTT. Full variable domain (rest looked up from reference TRBV5-1 and TRBJ2-2): KAGVTQTPRYLIKTRGQQVTLSCSPISGHRSVSWYQQTPGQGLQFLFEYFSETQRNKGNFPGRFSGRQFSNSRSEMNVSTLELGDSALYLCASRSGQGDTGELFFGEGSRLTVL.

With respect to this clone: The likely explanation is a read error, given a far larger clone one base away. This chain uses TRBV5-5 with TRBJ2-2, with a weak D call TRBD2 (5 bases). The CDR3 runs to 15 residues. Germline V gives CDR1 SGHKS, CDR2 YYEKEE (reference sequence). V was trimmed by 0 bases and J by 0 bases, leaving 6 bases between them. CDR3 in DNA: TGTGCCAGCAGCTTGGTCGGGGCGAACACCGGGGAGCTGTTTTTT. It translates to CASSLVGANTGELFF.

This chain joins TRBV5-1 and TRBJ2-2; D is undetermined. V lost 2 bases and J 5 bases, leaving 13 bases between the germline ends. Germline CDR1 and CDR2: SGHRS and YFSETQ. The CDR3 has 15 residues. The chain's CDR3 is CASSLTPSGTGELFF. The CDR3 coding sequence is TGCGCCAGCAGCTTAACACCGAGTGGTACCGGGGAGCTGTTTTTT.

This chain connects TRBV11-2 to TRBJ1-2, with D possibly being TRBD1 (5 bases). CDR3 size: 15 residues. V dropped 5 bases and J dropped 4 bases, with 17 bases sitting between them. Per the germline V gene, CDR1 is SGHAT and CDR2 is FQNNGV. CDR3 in amino acids: CASSRWAGDFYGYTF. CDR3 nucleotide sequence: TGTGCCAGCAGCCGGTGGGCGGGGGACTTCTATGGCTACACCTTC.

This chain uses TRBV6-6 with TRBJ1-4, with TRBD1 matching over 8 bases. This CDR3 is built from 16 residues. Per germline, CDR1 MNHNY and CDR2 SVGAGI (reference sequence). Trimming removed 7 bases from V and 8 bases from J; junction bases left unmatched: 15. The CDR3 region is CASTATGTGGGEKLFF. In DNA form, the CDR3 reads TGTGCCAGCACTGCAACTGGGACAGGAGGCGGGGAAAAACTGTTTTTT.